A selection of T cell receptor beta chains follows, all from one sample in a study of human T cells and chemical hapten exposure. TCRdb re-called the RACE reads with MiXCR, one entry per CDR3 protein. The data show fewer than 95,000 distinct CDR3 sequences, roughly 10% seen once. The source material was whole blood, sampled in connection with sensitization to the hapten diphenylcyclopropenone (DPC). The receptors derive from a man in his forties with alopecia areata. Some clones in this sample may be carry-over from other donors' samples. CDR3s include the opening cysteine and the closing phenylalanine or tryptophan. A D gene is named only where the DNA matches it firmly. The listing skips clone size in some rows; elsewhere it reads once, few, many or a size class.

v_gene	len	j_gene	abundance	d_gene	CDR3aa	CDR3nt
TRBV7-8	17	TRBJ2-3	-	-	CASSLRGWGTQTDTQYF	TGTGCCAGCAGCTTAAGAGGGTGGGGGACGCAAACAGATACGCAGTATTTT
TRBV9	12	TRBJ1-2	-	-	CASSFTGYGYTF	TGTGCCAGCAGCTTTACGGGGTATGGCTACACCTTC
TRBV7-9	15	TRBJ2-7	-	-	CASSPPGRELHEQYF	TGTGCCAGCAGCCCCCCGGGCAGGGAACTGCACGAGCAGTACTTC
TRBV13	15	TRBJ2-1	-	TRBD1	CASSSPGDREHEQFF	TGTGCCAGCAGCTCGCCTGGGGACAGGGAGCATGAGCAGTTCTTC
TRBV30	13	TRBJ1-1	-	-	CAWSWGVHTEAFF	TGTGCCTGGTCCTGGGGAGTACACACTGAAGCTTTCTTT
TRBV2	16	TRBJ2-7	few	-	CASSEDMGRISYEQYF	TGTGCCAGCAGTGAAGATATGGGGCGTATCTCCTACGAGCAGTACTTC
TRBV11-1	16	TRBJ2-5	-	TRBD2	CASSRRGLADQETQYF	TGTGCCAGCAGCCGTAGGGGACTAGCGGATCAAGAGACCCAGTACTTC
TRBV5-5	14	TRBJ1-2	few	TRBD1	CASSLEDRGYGYTF	TGTGCCAGCAGCTTGGAGGACAGGGGCTATGGCTACACCTTC
TRBV12-3/TRBV12-4	13	TRBJ1-1	many	-	CASSLAGKGGAFF	TGTGCCAGCAGTTTAGCCGGGAAAGGGGGAGCTTTCTTT
TRBV12-3/TRBV12-4	13	TRBJ2-2	few	-	CASSLLDTGELFF	TGTGCCAGCAGTTTATTGGACACCGGGGAGCTGTTTTTT
TRBV7-2	15	TRBJ1-4	many	-	CASSLGPTRYEKLFF	TGTGCCAGCAGCTTGGGGCCTACCCGATATGAAAAACTGTTTTTT
TRBV7-2	15	TRBJ2-1	-	TRBD2	CASSFLAGEDNEQFF	TGTGCCAGCAGCTTCCTAGCGGGAGAGGACAATGAGCAGTTCTTC
TRBV21-1	20	TRBJ2-1	-	-	CASSPRETSGRALSYNEQFF	TGTGCCAGCAGCCCCAGGGAGACTAGCGGGAGGGCCCTCTCCTACAATGAGCAGTTCTTC
TRBV24-1	15	TRBJ2-3	few	-	CATSEKRTSTDTQYF	TGTGCCACCAGTGAAAAACGGACTAGCACAGATACGCAGTATTTT
TRBV6-5	14	TRBJ2-1	many	-	CASSYGNSYNEQFF	TGTGCCAGCAGTTACGGGAATTCCTACAATGAGCAGTTCTTC
TRBV7-9	14	TRBJ2-7	many	TRBD1	CASSPRQGTYEQYF	TGTGCCAGCAGCCCAAGACAGGGAACCTACGAGCAGTACTTC
TRBV3-1	14	TRBJ2-3	-	TRBD1	CASSQDQGVDTQYF	TGTGCCAGCAGCCAAGATCAGGGGGTAGATACGCAGTATTTT
TRBV5-6	16	TRBJ2-3	many	-	CASSFMGPRSTDTQYF	TGTGCCAGCAGCTTCATGGGACCCCGAAGCACAGATACGCAGTATTTT
TRBV20-1	15	TRBJ2-7	few	-	CSAVRPGLLSYEQYF	TGCAGTGCTGTCCGCCCAGGACTCCTCTCCTACGAGCAGTACTTC
TRBV28	13	TRBJ2-3	few	-	CASSPTPWDTQYF	TGTGCCAGCAGTCCAACCCCCTGGGATACGCAGTATTTT
TRBV20-1	16	TRBJ2-1	few	-	CSAKDPSGDFYNEQFF	TGCAGTGCTAAAGACCCCTCGGGGGATTTTTACAATGAGCAGTTCTTC
TRBV30	14	TRBJ2-1	-	-	CAWRRRGKTGEQFF	TGTGCCTGGAGGCGAAGGGGAAAAACGGGTGAGCAGTTCTTC
TRBV29-1	15	TRBJ1-2	-	TRBD1	CSAGTGTGVNRGYTF	TGCAGCGCCGGTACCGGGACAGGGGTGAATCGTGGCTACACCTTC
TRBV7-6	14	TRBJ1-4	many	-	CASSLNTGNEKLFF	TGTGCCAGCAGCCTAAACACAGGGAACGAAAAACTGTTTTTT
TRBV7-2	16	TRBJ2-3	-	TRBD2	CASSFRSGSRGDTQYF	TGTGCCAGCAGCTTCAGGAGCGGGAGCCGGGGGGATACGCAGTATTTT
TRBV7-2	15	TRBJ1-1	-	TRBD1	CASSPATGANTEAFF	TGTGCCAGCAGCCCAGCGACAGGGGCGAACACTGAAGCTTTCTTT
TRBV5-1	12	TRBJ1-6	-	-	CASKTARSALHF	TGCGCCAGCAAAACTGCGCGCTCGGCCCTCCACTTT
TRBV12-3/TRBV12-4	13	TRBJ1-2	-	-	CASSHRGARGYTF	TGTGCCAGCAGTCATCGGGGGGCCCGGGGCTACACCTTC
TRBV6-2/TRBV6-3	13	TRBJ2-3	few	-	CASAWSGTDTQYF	TGTGCCAGCGCATGGAGCGGGACAGATACGCAGTATTTT
TRBV11-1	16	TRBJ2-1	-	TRBD2	CASSLLAGLRYNEQFF	TGTGCCAGCAGCCTCTTAGCGGGACTTAGGTACAATGAGCAGTTCTTC
TRBV18	15	TRBJ1-1	few	-	CASSPPEGGNTEAFF	TGTGCCAGCTCACCTCCCGAAGGGGGAAACACTGAAGCTTTCTTT
TRBV9	16	TRBJ2-6	few	TRBD2	CASSGRGSSGANVLTF	TGTGCCAGCAGCGGGCGGGGGAGCTCTGGGGCCAACGTCCTGACTTTC
TRBV27	13	TRBJ1-5	few	-	CASSEYSNQPQHF	TGTGCCAGCAGTGAGTATAGCAATCAGCCCCAGCATTTT